A selection of T cell receptor beta chains follows, all from one sample in a study of T cell responses to AZD1222 COVID-19 vaccine. Assay used: immunoSEQ multiplex PCR; TCRdb lists only in-frame clones, some missing. The data show 150,000 to 200,000 clones, with about 88% seen just once and roughly 1.7% held by the top ten. The specimen comprised peripheral blood, sampled on day 0 of AZD1222 vaccination. The source of these receptors is an adult in good health. CDR3s include the opening cysteine and the closing phenylalanine or tryptophan. The listing skips clone size in some rows; elsewhere it reads once, few, many or a size class.

CASSVDGTQYF few TRBJ2-5 TRBV12-3/TRBV12-4
CASRTGGNTGELFF once TRBJ2-2 TRBV19
CASKGGRDPSYNEQFF NA TRBJ2-1 TRBV5-8
CASSQDGQEQETQYF NA TRBJ2-5 TRBV4-2
CASSRNGGDNSPLHF NA TRBJ1-6 TRBV7-6
CASSLWGSGNQPQHF NA TRBJ1-5 TRBV28
CASSQQGRVPNEKLFF NA TRBJ1-4 TRBV11-2
CASSLSTRQGGYEQYF NA TRBJ2-7 TRBV6-2/TRBV6-3
CSVEDRDYEQYF NA TRBJ2-7 TRBV29-1
CATSREGAGGADTQYF NA TRBJ2-3 TRBV15
CASRGGQGGEQYF NA TRBJ2-7 TRBV12-3/TRBV12-4
CASSQGVERTLETQYF NA TRBJ2-5 TRBV4-3
CAIRIRGMNTEAFF NA TRBJ1-1 TRBV10-3
CATRQDMNTEAFF few TRBJ1-1 TRBV7-8
CASRHTGQTYEQYF NA TRBJ2-7 TRBV6-5
CASSFTGYTF NA TRBJ1-2 TRBV12-3/TRBV12-4
CASSPPGGTNTGELFF NA TRBJ2-2 TRBV4-3
CASSQRSEAQYF NA TRBJ2-5 TRBV3-1/TRBV3-2
CASSRIAGGEQYF NA TRBJ2-7 TRBV6-2/TRBV6-3
CASSQVRAREKLFF NA TRBJ1-4 TRBV3-1/TRBV3-2
CASGWNKETQYF once TRBJ2-5 TRBV27
CASSPTGTGDHYGYTF NA TRBJ1-2 TRBV5-1
CASSYSRGSGNTIYF NA TRBJ1-3 TRBV6-5
CASSPGTGTEAFF NA TRBJ1-1 TRBV3-1/TRBV3-2
CASSLGGSQNTEAFF NA TRBJ1-1 TRBV11-3
CASRLDRGSSGTGELFF NA TRBJ2-2 TRBV19
CASSAGLGNQPQHF NA TRBJ1-5 TRBV2
CASSLGQQNQPQHF few TRBJ1-5 TRBV18
CARDRTYQPQHF NA TRBJ1-5 TRBV3-1/TRBV3-2
CSARGTTGDYGYTF NA TRBJ1-2 TRBV29-1
CASSVGGARDTQYF NA TRBJ2-3 TRBV9
CASSLAGTGEKLFF NA TRBJ1-4 TRBV28
CASSELGDTYYEQYF NA TRBJ2-7 TRBV10-2
CASSLGGGRAGEQFF once TRBJ2-1 TRBV11-2
CASSTLSPGGTDTQYF NA TRBJ2-3 TRBV5-6
CAWSVGAPPDEQFF NA TRBJ2-1 TRBV30
CASSLPGELFF NA TRBJ2-2 TRBV7-2
CGAPFWTVPGNTIYF NA TRBJ1-3 TRBV6-5
CASNSGGGSYNSPLHF NA TRBJ1-6 TRBV28
CASSPVVAGAYEQYF NA TRBJ2-7 TRBV6-5
CASSGTGPRSGNTIYF few TRBJ1-3 TRBV5-1
CASSYQGVDYGYTF NA TRBJ1-2 TRBV28
CASSYSGQGNYGYTF NA TRBJ1-2 TRBV6-5
CASSRTGEKEKLFF NA TRBJ1-4 TRBV5-6
CASSFSISGQGRYENTEAFF NA TRBJ1-1 TRBV27
CSVGGGGGVSNQPQHF NA TRBJ1-5 TRBV29-1
CASSLASGSGANVLTF once TRBJ2-6 TRBV5-1
CASSHLDSGRFGEQYF NA TRBJ2-7 TRBV7-9
CASKAQGGSTEAFF NA TRBJ1-1 TRBV6-5
CATSDPGRGPTDTQYF NA TRBJ2-3 TRBV24-1
CASSPGQGISNQPQHF NA TRBJ1-5 TRBV28
CASSSTRLGEQYF NA TRBJ2-7 TRBV7-9
CASSRSSGGTYEQYF few TRBJ2-7 TRBV4-3
CASSGFSGTGSYEQYF NA TRBJ2-7 TRBV28
CASSADPMNTEAFF NA TRBJ1-1 TRBV5-1
CASSASWGPQETQYF NA TRBJ2-5 TRBV9
CASRRGQHETFF NA TRBJ1-1 TRBV6-5
CASSLYSQSGGYEQYF NA TRBJ2-7 TRBV28
CASSLGTTYNEQFF NA TRBJ2-1 TRBV11-2